The 21 T cell receptor beta chains presented below share a single source sample, sequenced in a study of blood T cell repertoires in COVID-19. Repertoires were generated with immunoSEQ multiplex PCR, while TCRdb's copy carries only in-frame clones and drops some. The sample shows more than 200,000 clones, more than 85% of them seen only once. The sample consisted of PBMCs or T cells enriched from blood (not recorded which). The receptors derive from a young woman who had recovered from COVID-19.

The chain couples TRBV4-1 to TRBJ1-1; a weak D match, TRBD1 (5 bases). Germline V gives CDR1 MGHRA, CDR2 YSYEKL. V was trimmed by 1 base and J by 1 base, leaving 13 bases between them. CDR3 size: 16 residues. The chain's CDR3 is CASSQVPRGRNTEAFF. The CDR3 bases are TGCGCCAGCAGCCAAGTTCCTCGGGGGAGGAACACTGAAGCTTTCTTT.

The rearrangement uses TRBV19 and TRBJ2-6; tentatively, D is TRBD2 (6 bases). The germline V gene encodes CDR1 LNHDA and CDR2 SQIVND (reference sequence). This CDR3 is built from 17 residues. Trimming shortened V by 2 bases and J by 0 bases, and 11 bases separated the two germline ends. CDR3 coding DNA: TGTGCCAGTAGTATACCGGGACTGTTCTCTGGGGCCAACGTCCTGACTTTC. Protein: CASSIPGLFSGANVLTF.

V gene TRBV4-1 combines with J gene TRBJ1-5, with D possibly TRBD1 on 6 matching bases. Trimming removed 0 bases from V and 4 bases from J, with 19 bases in between. The CDR3 runs to 18 residues. From germline, CDR1 is MGHRA and CDR2 YSYEKL. CDR3 protein: CASSQERIVGQFNQPQHF. DNA for the CDR3: TGCGCCAGCAGCCAAGAACGGATCGTCGGACAGTTTAATCAGCCCCAGCATTTT.

The V gene is TRBV9, the J gene TRBJ1-3; 7 positions agree with TRBD1. This CDR3 region has 17 residues. Germline CDR1 and CDR2: SGDLS and YYNGEE. J gave up 0 bases and V 3 bases, and 9 bases lay outside the gene matches. The CDR3 loop reads CASSGQTGTYSGNTIYF. CDR3 sequence (DNA): TGTGCCAGCAGCGGGCAGACAGGGACCTACTCTGGAAACACCATATATTTT.

The chain has TRBV19 and TRBJ1-2; tentatively, D is TRBD1 (6 bases). Germline CDR1 is LNHDA and CDR2 is SQIVND (reference sequence). Trimming shortened V by 2 bases and J by 2 bases, and 12 bases separated the two germline ends. CDR3 size: 15 residues. CDR3 coding DNA: TGTGCCAGTAGTATATCAGGGGTTCCAAACTATGGCTACACCTTC. The encoded protein is CASSISGVPNYGYTF.

This clone was observed a handful of times. V is TRBV19 and J is TRBJ1-2, with D possibly being TRBD1 (5 bases). Trimming left V 7 bases short and J 3 bases short, with 9 bases between. The CDR3 runs to 12 residues. From germline, CDR1 is LNHDA and CDR2 SQIVND (reference sequence). The CDR3, as DNA: TGTGCCAGTACCGGGGGGGACTATGGCTACACCTTC. Its protein product is CASTGGDYGYTF.

CDR3 sequence (DNA): TGTGCCAGCGGTCCCACAGGAAGGGGGAATGAAAAACTGTTTTTT. This codes for CASGPTGRGNEKLFF. This chain connects TRBV28 to TRBJ1-4; D perhaps matches TRBD1 (6 bases). Trimming pared 8 bases from V and 5 bases from J, leaving 18 bases between. Germline CDR1 is MDHEN and CDR2 is SYDVKM. This CDR3 is 15 amino acids long.

The J gene is TRBJ2-7, the V gene TRBV28, with D perhaps TRBD1 (6 bases). CDR1 is MDHEN and CDR2 is SYDVKM in the germline V gene. This CDR3 contains 17 residues. V was shortened by 5 bases and J by 6 bases, with 26 bases between the two germline ends. The CDR3 sequence is CASSAYSYGTTGTEQYF. The CDR3 DNA reads TGTGCCAGCAGTGCATACTCGTACGGAACAACAGGGACCGAGCAGTACTTC. The full variable domain, its missing parts supplied by reference TRBV28 and TRBJ2-7, is DVKVTQSSRYLVKRTGEKVFLECVQDMDHENMFWYRQDPGLGLRLIYFSYDVKMKEKGDIPEGYSVSREKKERFSLILESASTNQTSMYLCASSAYSYGTTGTEQYFGPGTRLTVT.

V gene TRBV3-1 (or the pseudogene TRBV3-2) combines with J gene TRBJ1-1; 8 bases line up with TRBD1. Germline loops: CDR1 LGHDT, CDR2 YNNKEL (reference sequence). The J segment lost 2 bases and the V segment lost 4 bases, leaving 6 bases of the junction unmatched. The length of the CDR3 is 15 residues. The CDR3 nucleotides are TGTGCCAGCAGCCCTTTGACAGGGGCAAACACTGAAGCTTTCTTT. Translating gives CASSPLTGANTEAFF.

The chain joins TRBV15 to TRBJ2-6; possible D gene TRBD1, 5 bases. V lost 0 bases to trimming and J lost 1 base, with 7 bases between them. Germline V gene sequence: CDR1 LNHNV, CDR2 YYDKDF (reference sequence). The CDR3 has 16 amino acids. The CDR3 DNA sequence: TGTGCCACCAGCAGAGATAGACAGTCTGGGGCCAACGTCCTGACTTTC. Translating gives CATSRDRQSGANVLTF.

The V call is TRBV11-2, the J call TRBJ2-1, with D tentatively TRBD2 (6 bases). CDR1 is SGHAT, CDR2 FQNNGV, per germline. Trimming removed 1 base from V and 12 bases from J, with 16 bases in between. The CDR3 totals 14 residues. CDR3 sequence: CASSLVRGIVRQFF. For the CDR3, the DNA is TGTGCCAGCAGCTTAGTCCGCGGGATAGTCAGGCAGTTCTTC. Complete variable domain (other parts from reference TRBV11-2 and TRBJ2-1): EAGVAQSPRYKIIEKRQSVAFWCNPISGHATLYWYQQILGQGPKLLIQFQNNGVVDDSQLPKDRFSAERLKGVDSTLKIQPAKLEDSAVYLCASSLVRGIVRQFFGPGTRLTVL.

The chain joins TRBV5-5 to TRBJ2-1, with a possible D match to TRBD2 (5 bases). There are 15 residues in the CDR3. Germline V CDR1 and CDR2: SGHKS, YYEKEE (reference sequence). V was clipped by 2 bases and J by 7 bases, with 16 bases between them. The CDR3 DNA follows: TGTGCCAGCAGCTTCGCCGGACTTCCCATTAATGAGCAGTTCTTC. This codes for CASSFAGLPINEQFF.

The chain joins TRBV10-3 to TRBJ2-6; D may be TRBD1 (6 bases). Germline assignment: CDR1 ENHRY and CDR2 SYGVKD. Trimming pared 10 bases from V and 0 bases from J, leaving 13 bases between. This CDR3 has 15 residues. CDR3 in amino acids: CATTTGNSGANVLTF. CDR3 DNA sequence: TGTGCCACGACGACAGGTAACTCTGGGGCCAACGTCCTGACTTTC.

This rearrangement joins TRBV18 to TRBJ2-1; TRBD1 matches at 10 bases. Germline CDR1 and CDR2: KGHSH and LQKENI. This CDR3 region has 15 residues. Losses at the gene ends were 1 base for V and 9 bases for J; bases not matched to a gene: 6. The CDR3 DNA sequence: TGTGCCAGCTCACCACGGGGGACAGGGGAAAGTGAGCAGTTCTTC. Protein sequence: CASSPRGTGESEQFF.

V is TRBV10-3 and J is TRBJ1-5, with D maybe TRBD1 (5 bases). Looked up from germline, CDR1 is ENHRY and CDR2 is SYGVKD. The CDR3 extends over 13 amino acids. The germline V and J ends were trimmed by 10 bases and 2 bases, with 12 bases remaining between them. The CDR3, as DNA: TGTGCCACCTCGGGGGAGCGCAATCAGCCCCAGCATTTT. Protein: CATSGERNQPQHF.

J is TRBJ2-1 and V is TRBV5-1, with D tentatively TRBD1 (5 bases). The CDR3 consists of 13 residues. Trimming shortened V by 0 bases and J by 7 bases, and 8 bases separated the two germline ends. CDR1 and CDR2 (germline): SGHRS, YFSETQ. The CDR3 here is CASSLVKGNEQFF. The CDR3 nucleotides are TGCGCCAGCAGCTTGGTAAAGGGGAATGAGCAGTTCTTC.

This rearrangement joins TRBV28 to TRBJ1-2, with 8 positions matching TRBD1. Germline trimming cut 8 bases from V and 4 bases from J; bases unmatched to any gene: 3. Germline loops: CDR1 MDHEN, CDR2 SYDVKM. The CDR3 covers 12 residues. CDR3 sequence (DNA): TGTGCCAGCCGGACAGGGATCTATGGCTACACCTTC. Protein: CASRTGIYGYTF.

The rearrangement links TRBV4-1 to TRBJ1-2, with D unresolved. Trimming stripped 1 base from V and 7 bases from J, with 13 bases between. CDR3 length equals 14 residues. Germline lookup yields CDR1 MGHRA and CDR2 YSYEKL. The CDR3 bases are TGCGCCAGCAGCCAAGTAGGGTCCGAGGGTGGCTACACCTTC. Encoded protein: CASSQVGSEGGYTF.

V usage is TRBV9 and J usage is TRBJ1-2; unclear D gene. The germline V gene has CDR1 SGDLS and CDR2 YYNGEE. The CDR3 spans 13 residues. The ends were cut back, 2 bases at V and 13 bases at J, with 18 bases in the middle. The CDR3: CASSVYSRGLLTF. The CDR3 DNA reads TGTGCCAGCAGCGTCTATTCCCGAGGTTTGCTCACCTTC.

J is TRBJ2-3 and V is TRBV20-1; 9 nucleotides align to TRBD1. The CDR3 is 13 residues long. V lost 3 bases and J lost 4; bases outside the gene matches: 2. Per germline, CDR1 DFQATT and CDR2 SNEGSKA (reference sequence). CDR3 in amino acids: CSASTGGADTQYF. The CDR3 region has the DNA TGCAGTGCTAGTACAGGGGGCGCAGATACGCAGTATTTT.

V and J are TRBV9 and TRBJ1-1; D remains ambiguous. The V gene's germline CDR1 is SGDLS and CDR2 YYNGEE. This CDR3 has 14 residues. V lost 0 bases and J lost 4, with 10 bases in between. In DNA, the CDR3 is TGTGCCAGCAGCGTAGGAGGCACCCCCACTGAAGCTTTCTTT. Protein product: CASSVGGTPTEAFF.